This note documents a single T cell receptor (beta chain) sequence. In the original workflow: For nucleated cells, counts were estimated from reference gene primer amplification. Clones were sequenced by immunoSEQ multiplex PCR, and TCRdb holds only the in-frame ones, with some missing. Clone size and V and J calls were adopted from that table, with D and trimming inferred from the DNA. The sample lists some 26,000 clones, 81% seen once, with 45% to 55% in the top ten. This entry belongs to a study of blood T cell repertoires in COVID-19. For the study at large: Whether acute or convalescent, the COVID-19 samples came from the United States, Italy and Spain. Sample material is recorded as cDNA or gDNA derived from T cells, B-cell-depleted T cells, or PBMCs.

V shed 3 bases and J shed 2 bases, with 9 bases lying between them. The CDR3 has 14 amino acids. Per the germline V gene, CDR1 is MGHRA and CDR2 is YSYEKL. The sequenced sample was peripheral blood. The chain links TRBV4-1 to TRBJ2-3; weak D call: TRBD2 (6 bases). The receptor was derived from a man in his fifties with active or convalescent COVID-19. CDR3 nucleotide sequence: TGCGCCAGCAGCCACGGGACTTACACAGATACGCAGTATTTT. Amino acid sequence: CASSHGTYTDTQYF.